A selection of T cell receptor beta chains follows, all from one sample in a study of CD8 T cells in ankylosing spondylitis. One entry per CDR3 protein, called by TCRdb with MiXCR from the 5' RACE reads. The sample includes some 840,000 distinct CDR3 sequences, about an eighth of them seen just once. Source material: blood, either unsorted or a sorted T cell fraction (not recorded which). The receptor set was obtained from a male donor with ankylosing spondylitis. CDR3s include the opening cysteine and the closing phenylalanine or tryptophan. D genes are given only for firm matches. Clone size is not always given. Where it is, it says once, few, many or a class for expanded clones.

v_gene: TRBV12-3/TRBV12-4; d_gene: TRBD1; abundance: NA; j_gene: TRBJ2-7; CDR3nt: TGTGCCAGCAGTTTAATGGACAGGGGGTACGAGCAGTACTTC; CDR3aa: CASSLMDRGYEQYF
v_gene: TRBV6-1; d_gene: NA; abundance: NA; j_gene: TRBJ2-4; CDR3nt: TGTGCCAGCAGTCCGGGGACGCCTAAGGGCATTCAGTACTTC; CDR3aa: CASSPGTPKGIQYF
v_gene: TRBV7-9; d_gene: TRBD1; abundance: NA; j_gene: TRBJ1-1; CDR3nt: TGTGCCAGCAGGCCGCGGGACAGGGTCGCTGAAGCTTTCTTT; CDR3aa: CASRPRDRVAEAFF
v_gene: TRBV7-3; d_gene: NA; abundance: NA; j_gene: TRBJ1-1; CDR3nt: TGTGCCAGCAGCTTACGGGGCGGTGAAGCTTTCTTT; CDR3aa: CASSLRGGEAFF
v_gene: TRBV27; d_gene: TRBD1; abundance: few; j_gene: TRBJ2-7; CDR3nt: TGTGCCAGCAGACCATCCGGGACAGACGTCTACGAGCAGTACTTC; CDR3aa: CASRPSGTDVYEQYF
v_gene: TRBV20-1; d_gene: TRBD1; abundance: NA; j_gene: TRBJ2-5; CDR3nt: TGCAGCCAGCACAGGGGCCAAGAGACCCAGTACTTC; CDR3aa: CSQHRGQETQYF
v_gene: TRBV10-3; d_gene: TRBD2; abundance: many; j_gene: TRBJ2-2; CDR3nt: TGTGCCATCAGAGGCACAAGCGGGAGCATCAACACCGGGGAGCTGTTTTTT; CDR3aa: CAIRGTSGSINTGELFF
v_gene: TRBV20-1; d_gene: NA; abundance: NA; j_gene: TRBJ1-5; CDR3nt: TGCAGTGCTACGGACCAGGGAATAGCCCAGCATTTT; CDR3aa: CSATDQGIAQHF
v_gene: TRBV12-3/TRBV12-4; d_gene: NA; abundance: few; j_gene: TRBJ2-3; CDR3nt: TGTGCCAGCAGCCCTAGCACTTCGGGCGCAGATACGCAGTATTTT; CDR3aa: CASSPSTSGADTQYF
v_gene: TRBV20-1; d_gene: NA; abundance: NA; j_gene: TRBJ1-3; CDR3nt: TGCAGTGCTAGAGGTCTAGGGCGGCGAGGAAACACCATATATTTT; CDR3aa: CSARGLGRRGNTIYF
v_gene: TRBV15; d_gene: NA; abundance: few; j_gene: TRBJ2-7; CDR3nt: TGTGCCACCAGCAGAGATCTGTGGGGCGAGCAGTACTTC; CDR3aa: CATSRDLWGEQYF
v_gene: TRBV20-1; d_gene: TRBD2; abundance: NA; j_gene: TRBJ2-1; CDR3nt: TGCAGTGCTAGAGATCCTAGCGGGAGCCCTCAAGATGAGCAGTTCTTC; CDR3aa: CSARDPSGSPQDEQFF
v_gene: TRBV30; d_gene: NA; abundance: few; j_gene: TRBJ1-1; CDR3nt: TGTGCCTGGAGTGTCAGAGGGATCACTGAAGCTTTCTTT; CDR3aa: CAWSVRGITEAFF
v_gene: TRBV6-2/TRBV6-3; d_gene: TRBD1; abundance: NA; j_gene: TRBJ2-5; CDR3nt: TGTGCCAGCAGTGCCACTTCAGGGACAGAGTACTTC; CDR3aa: CASSATSGTEYF
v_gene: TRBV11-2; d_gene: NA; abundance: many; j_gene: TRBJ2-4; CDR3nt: TGTGCCAGCAGCTTAGGGGGGAAGTGGGTCAAAAACATTCAGTACTTC; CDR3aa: CASSLGGKWVKNIQYF
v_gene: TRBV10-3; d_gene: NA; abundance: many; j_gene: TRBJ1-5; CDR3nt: TGTGCCATCAGTGATCCCGAGACACCGGATCAGCCCCAGCATTTT; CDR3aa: CAISDPETPDQPQHF
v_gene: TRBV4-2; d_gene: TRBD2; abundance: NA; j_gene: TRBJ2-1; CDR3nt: TGTGCCAGCAGCGTTCAATTAAGCGGGGGGGCATACAATGAGCAGTTCTTC; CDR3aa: CASSVQLSGGAYNEQFF
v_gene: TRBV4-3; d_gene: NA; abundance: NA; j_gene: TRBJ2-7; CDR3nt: TGCGCCAGCAGCCAAGTGCCCGGGGGTGTATACGAGCAGTACTTC; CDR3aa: CASSQVPGGVYEQYF
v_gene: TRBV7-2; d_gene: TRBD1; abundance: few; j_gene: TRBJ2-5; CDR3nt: TGTGCCAGCAGCTCCCTGACAGGGGGTTTTGAGACCCAGTACTTC; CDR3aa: CASSSLTGGFETQYF
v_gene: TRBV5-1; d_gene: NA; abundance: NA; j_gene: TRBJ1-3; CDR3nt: TGCGCCAGCAGCTTCCAGGGCGCTGGAAACACCATATATTTT; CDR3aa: CASSFQGAGNTIYF
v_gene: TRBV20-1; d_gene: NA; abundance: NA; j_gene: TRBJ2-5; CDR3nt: TGCAGTGCTAGAAGGGCGCGCGAGACCCAGTACTTC; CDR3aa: CSARRARETQYF
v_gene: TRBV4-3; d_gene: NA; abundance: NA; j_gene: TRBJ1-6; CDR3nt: TGCGCCAGCAGCCAAGATATGGGGCACAATTCACCCCTCCACTTT; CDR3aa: CASSQDMGHNSPLHF
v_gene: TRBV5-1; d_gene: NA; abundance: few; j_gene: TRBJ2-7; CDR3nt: TGCGCCAGCAGCAGTTACCCGGCAGGCTCCTACGAGCAGTACTTC; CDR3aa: CASSSYPAGSYEQYF
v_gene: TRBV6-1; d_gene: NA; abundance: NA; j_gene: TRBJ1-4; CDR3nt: TGTGCCAGCAGCAGACAGTATAATGAAAAACTGTTTTTT; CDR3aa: CASSRQYNEKLFF
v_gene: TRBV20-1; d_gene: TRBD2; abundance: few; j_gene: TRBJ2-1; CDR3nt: TGCAGTGCTAGCGTACTAGCGGGGGGTGTCGATGAGCAGTTCTTC; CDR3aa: CSASVLAGGVDEQFF
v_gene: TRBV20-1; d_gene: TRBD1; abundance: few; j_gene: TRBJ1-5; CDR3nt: TGCAGTGCAGAACAGGGGGGTCAGCCCCAGCATTTT; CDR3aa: CSAEQGGQPQHF
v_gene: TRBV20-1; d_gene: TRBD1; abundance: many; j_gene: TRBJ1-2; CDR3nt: TGCAGTGCTCGCGGGGACATAGGGGGCCCTACCTTC; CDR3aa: CSARGDIGGPTF
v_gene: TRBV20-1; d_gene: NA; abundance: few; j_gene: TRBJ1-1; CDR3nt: TGCAGTGCTACAGAGATGAACACTGAAGCTTTCTTT; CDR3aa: CSATEMNTEAFF
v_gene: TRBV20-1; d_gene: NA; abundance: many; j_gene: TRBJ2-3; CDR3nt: TGCAGTGCTAGAGACCCCGGACAGATTACAGATACGCAGTATTTT; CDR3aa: CSARDPGQITDTQYF
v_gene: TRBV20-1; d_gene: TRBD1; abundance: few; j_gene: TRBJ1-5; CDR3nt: TGCAGTGCTTCACGACAGGGCTTGGCGCAGCCCCAGCATTTT; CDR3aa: CSASRQGLAQPQHF
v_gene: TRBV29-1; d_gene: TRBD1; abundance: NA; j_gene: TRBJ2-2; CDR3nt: TGCAGCGTTGGGGGGAGAGACAGGGATTTATTGGTGAACACCGGGGAGCTGTTTTTT; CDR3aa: CSVGGRDRDLLVNTGELFF
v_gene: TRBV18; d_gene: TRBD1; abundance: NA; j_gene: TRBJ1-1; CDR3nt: TGTGCCAGCTCATGGACAGGGAGGGACACTGAAGCTTTCTTT; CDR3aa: CASSWTGRDTEAFF
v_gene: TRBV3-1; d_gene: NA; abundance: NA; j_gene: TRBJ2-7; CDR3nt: TGTGCCAGCAGCCGGCAGGCAGGGAAGAGGATCGAGCAGTACTTC; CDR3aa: CASSRQAGKRIEQYF
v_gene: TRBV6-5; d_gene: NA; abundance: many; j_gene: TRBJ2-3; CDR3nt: TGTGCCAGCAGTTACTCGAGGCAGAGCACAGATACGCAGTATTTT; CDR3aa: CASSYSRQSTDTQYF
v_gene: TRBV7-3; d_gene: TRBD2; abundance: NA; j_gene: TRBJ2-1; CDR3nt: TGTGCCAGCAGCCCGGGACTAGCGGGGGGCCTCCAAGACAATGAGCAGTTCTTC; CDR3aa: CASSPGLAGGLQDNEQFF
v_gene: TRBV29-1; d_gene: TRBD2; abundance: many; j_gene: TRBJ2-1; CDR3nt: TGCAGCGTCTCTCGGACTAGCGGAACGGGGAATGAGCAGTTCTTC; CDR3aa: CSVSRTSGTGNEQFF
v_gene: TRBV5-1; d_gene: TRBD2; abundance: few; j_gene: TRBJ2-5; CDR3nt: TGCGCCAGCAGCTTGCTCAGCGGGGGGTCCCAAGAGACCCAGTACTTC; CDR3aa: CASSLLSGGSQETQYF
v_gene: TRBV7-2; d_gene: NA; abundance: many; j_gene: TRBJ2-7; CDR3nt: TGTGCCAGCAGCTTTCGGGAGAACTACGAGCAGTACTTC; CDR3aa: CASSFRENYEQYF